The 25 T cell receptor beta chains reported below all come from one sample, sequenced in a study of blood T cell repertoires in COVID-19. TCRdb keeps only in-frame clones here, not all; method: immunoSEQ multiplex PCR. The top ten hold 3% of the sample, which has tens of thousands of clones, 87% seen once. The specimen was peripheral blood. Every receptor here comes from a woman aged 50 to 65 with active or convalescent COVID-19.

The J gene is TRBJ2-7, the V gene TRBV13, with 10 bases that match TRBD1. The CDR3 is made up of 15 amino acids. Germline assignment: CDR1 PRHDT and CDR2 FYEKMQ (reference sequence). The junction had 6 bases not matched to a gene; V was cut back by 6 bases and J by 1 base. Written as DNA, the CDR3 is TGTGCCAGCAGTCCGTCGGGACAGGGGTCCTACGAGCAGTACTTC. The encoded protein is CASSPSGQGSYEQYF. The full variable domain, its missing parts supplied by reference TRBV13 and TRBJ2-7, is AAGVIQSPRHLIKEKRETATLKCYPIPRHDTVYWYQQGPGQDPQFLISFYEKMQSDKGSIPDRFSAQQFSDYHSELNMSSLELGDSALYFCASSPSGQGSYEQYFGPGTRLTVT.

The chain combines TRBV6-6 with TRBJ1-1; 7 bases line up with TRBD1. CDR1 MNHNY and CDR2 SVGAGI come from the germline V gene (reference sequence). The J segment lost 0 bases and the V segment lost 6 bases, leaving 4 bases of the junction unmatched. The CDR3 runs 14 residues. The CDR3 loop is CASRPTGLNTEAFF. The CDR3, as DNA: TGTGCCAGCAGGCCGACAGGGTTGAACACTGAAGCTTTCTTT.

The chain is built from TRBV27 and TRBJ2-1, with 10 positions matching TRBD2. The CDR3 runs to 16 residues. In germline, CDR1 is MNHEY, CDR2 SMNVEV (reference sequence). V lost 5 bases and J lost 5; bases outside the gene matches: 9. The CDR3 sequence is CASSPSGGWFDNEQFF. CDR3 in DNA: TGTGCCAGCAGTCCTAGCGGGGGCTGGTTTGACAATGAGCAGTTCTTC.

This chain uses TRBV24-1 with TRBJ1-1; the match to TRBD1 covers 7 bases. The CDR3 is made up of 16 amino acids. With 2 bases clipped from V and 5 bases from J, the junction kept 10 bases outside the gene matches. The germline V gene encodes CDR1 KGHDR and CDR2 SFDVKD. DNA for the CDR3: TGTGCCACCAGTGATTCTCGCCAGACAGGGACAACTGAAGCTTTCTTT. Residues: CATSDSRQTGTTEAFF.

CDR3 nucleotide sequence: TGCAGTGCTAGTACACTAGCGGGCACTCAGGGTGAGCAGTTCTTC. This gives the protein CSASTLAGTQGEQFF. The J gene is TRBJ2-1, the V gene TRBV20-1; 9 nucleotides match TRBD2. V gave up 3 bases and J gave up 9 bases; unmatched junction bases: 12. Germline assignment: CDR1 DFQATT and CDR2 SNEGSKA (reference sequence). The CDR3 spans 15 residues.

The DNA for the CDR3 is TGCAGCGTTGAAGGGGCGACAGGGGGTCTGAATGAGCAGTTCTTC. It is translated as CSVEGATGGLNEQFF. This rearrangement joins TRBV29-1 to TRBJ2-1; 9 bases are shared with TRBD1. This CDR3 has 15 amino acids. Unmatched junction bases numbered 8, after V lost 1 base and J lost 7 bases. CDR1 and CDR2 (germline): SQVTM, ANQGSEA.

The chain recombines TRBV27 with TRBJ1-1, with 7 nucleotides matching TRBD1. The length of the CDR3 is 14 residues. The germline CDR1 and CDR2 sequences are MNHEY and SMNVEV (reference sequence). The V and J ends lost 4 bases and 8 bases, in that order; junction bases with no gene match: 10. The CDR3 here is CASSSLDRSGEAFF. The CDR3 region has the DNA TGTGCCAGCAGTTCATTGGACAGGTCGGGGGAAGCTTTCTTT.

V gene TRBV7-9 combines with J gene TRBJ1-2; 7 bases map to TRBD1. CDR1 is SEHNR, CDR2 FQNEAQ, per germline (reference sequence). With V trimmed by 6 bases and J by 3 bases, 7 bases remained unmatched. The CDR3 is 14 amino acids. CDR3 nucleotides: TGTGCCAGCAGTGGGTCAGGGGGTGACTATGGCTACACCTTC. It encodes CASSGSGGDYGYTF. Variable domain in full (rest from reference TRBV7-9 and TRBJ1-2): DTGVSQNPRHKITKRGQNVTFRCDPISEHNRLYWYRQTLGQGPEFLTYFQNEAQLEKSRLLSDRFSAERPKGSFSTLEIQRTEQGDSAMYLCASSGSGGDYGYTFGSGTRLTVV.

Written as DNA, the CDR3 is TGTGCCAGCAGCGGCCAGACGGAGGGCTACACCTTC. Protein sequence: CASSGQTEGYTF. The rearrangement uses TRBV9 and TRBJ1-2; D is ambiguous. Germline V lookup: CDR1 SGDLS, CDR2 YYNGEE. The germline V and J ends were trimmed by 3 bases and 8 bases, with 11 bases remaining between them. The CDR3 consists of 12 residues.

The J gene is TRBJ1-3, the V gene TRBV6-5; TRBD1 might be the D (5 bases). This CDR3 is 15 amino acids long. In germline, CDR1 is MNHEY, CDR2 SVGAGI. The V end was cut by 0 bases, the J end by 2 bases, with 8 bases between. CDR3 loop: CASSYSPGPGNTIYF. CDR3 nucleotides: TGTGCCAGCAGTTACTCTCCAGGGCCTGGAAACACCATATATTTT.

V is TRBV11-2 and J is TRBJ2-7, with D possibly being TRBD1 (5 bases). The V gene lost 3 bases and the J gene lost 1 base, with 7 bases spanning the gap. Germline CDR1 and CDR2: SGHAT and FQNNGV. This CDR3 comprises 13 residues. CDR3 loop: CASSLDISYEQYF. DNA of the CDR3: TGTGCCAGCAGCTTGGACATTTCCTACGAGCAGTACTTC.

The chain carries TRBV10-3 and TRBJ2-2; TRBD2 is a possible D gene (6 bases). V shed 11 bases and J shed 3 bases, with 19 bases lying between them. CDR1 ENHRY and CDR2 SYGVKD come from the germline V gene. This CDR3 has 15 amino acids. CDR3 in amino acids: CAAKGLIADTGELFF. CDR3 coding DNA: TGTGCCGCCAAGGGCCTAATAGCGGACACCGGGGAGCTGTTTTTT.

The chain has TRBV6-5 and TRBJ1-5, with 8 bases aligning to TRBD1. The CDR3 is made up of 14 amino acids. The junction had 10 bases not matched to a gene; V was cut back by 11 bases and J by 4 bases. Germline lookup yields CDR1 MNHEY and CDR2 SVGAGI. CDR3 nucleotides: TGTGCCTCTGGAAGGACAGGGATGAATCAGCCCCAGCATTTT. It is translated as CASGRTGMNQPQHF.

This clone was seen only once. The rearrangement joins TRBV24-1 to TRBJ1-2; the match to TRBD1 covers 7 bases. V was clipped by 4 bases and J by 4 bases; unmatched bases: 8. The CDR3 is 15 residues long. The V gene's germline CDR1 is KGHDR and CDR2 SFDVKD. The CDR3 coding sequence is TGTGCCACCAGTGACCCCCGGGACAGAGGCTATGGCTACACCTTC. Its translation is CATSDPRDRGYGYTF.

The rearrangement links TRBV7-6 to TRBJ2-7; D might be TRBD2 (5 bases). Deletions cut 5 bases from V and 6 bases from J, with 14 bases between. This CDR3 comprises 13 residues. Germline CDR1 reads SGHVS; CDR2 reads FNYEAQ. Here the CDR3 DNA reads TGTGCCAGCAGCCCTCGACTATCATCCGAGCAGTACTTC. This translates into CASSPRLSSEQYF.

The chain carries TRBV5-1 and TRBJ1-3; D unresolved. In germline, CDR1 is SGHRS, CDR2 YFSETQ. This CDR3 spans 14 amino acids. V was cut by 4 bases and J by 2 bases, with 10 bases left in between. CDR3 DNA: TGCGCCAGCAGCCCCGCGGGCCCTGGAAACACCATATATTTT. Protein sequence: CASSPAGPGNTIYF.

The chain uses TRBV24-1 and TRBJ2-3; tentatively, D is TRBD2 (5 bases). V gave up 3 bases and J gave up 1 base, with 7 bases separating them. The CDR3 spans 14 residues. The germline V gene encodes CDR1 KGHDR and CDR2 SFDVKD. In DNA form, the CDR3 reads TGTGCCACCAGTGATGCGCGGGGCACAGATACGCAGTATTTT. Residues: CATSDARGTDTQYF.

This sequence joins TRBV7-3 and TRBJ2-5, with D unresolved. V was trimmed by 2 bases and J by 1 base, leaving 11 bases between them. Germline V gene sequence: CDR1 SGHTA, CDR2 FQGTGA. The CDR3 totals 15 residues. CDR3 bases: TGTGCCAGCAGCTTAGGGCTGCAACCCCAAGAGACCCAGTACTTC. Translated: CASSLGLQPQETQYF.

This chain joins TRBV19 and TRBJ2-7; 7 nucleotides agree with TRBD1. The CDR3 consists of 15 residues. CDR1 is LNHDA and CDR2 is SQIVND in the germline V gene (reference sequence). J gave up 4 bases and V 2 bases, and 8 bases lay outside the gene matches. CDR3 DNA: TGTGCCAGTAGTATAAAAACAGGGGAGAGTTACGAGCAGTACTTC. Its protein is CASSIKTGESYEQYF. Complete variable domain (other parts from reference TRBV19 and TRBJ2-7): DGGITQSPKYLFRKEGQNVTLSCEQNLNHDAMYWYRQDPGQGLRLIYYSQIVNDFQKGDIAEGYSVSREKKESFPLTVTSAQKNPTAFYLCASSIKTGESYEQYFGPGTRLTVT.

The gene calls are TRBV7-3 and TRBJ2-1; 7 positions agree with TRBD2. The CDR3 runs 14 residues. V lost 5 bases and J lost 6; bases outside the gene matches: 7. CDR1 and CDR2 (germline): SGHTA, FQGTGA. Written as DNA, the CDR3 is TGTGCCAGCAGCCCATTATCGGGGGGCAATGAGCAGTTCTTC. Its protein is CASSPLSGGNEQFF. The full variable domain, with the rest looked up from reference TRBV7-3 and TRBJ2-1, is GAGVSQTPSNKVTEKGKYVELRCDPISGHTALYWYRQSLGQGPEFLIYFQGTGAADDSGLPNDRFFAVRPEGSVSTLKIQRTERGDSAVYLCASSPLSGGNEQFFGPGTRLTVL.

This chain joins TRBV5-1 and TRBJ2-7; TRBD2 matches 10 bases. Germline CDR1 SGHRS, CDR2 YFSETQ. The CDR3 consists of 15 residues. With V trimmed by 4 bases and J by 0 bases, 4 bases remained unmatched. This chain's CDR3 is CASSPGLAASYEQYF. CDR3 bases: TGCGCCAGCAGCCCCGGACTAGCGGCCTCCTACGAGCAGTACTTC.

As to this clone: This sample also contains other DNA sequences that code for the same CDR3. The chain employs TRBV7-9 and TRBJ1-5; perhaps TRBD1 as D (5 bases). Per germline, CDR1 SEHNR and CDR2 FQNEAQ (reference sequence). V lost 2 bases to trimming and J lost 4 bases, with 9 bases between them. The CDR3 has 14 amino acids. As DNA, the CDR3 is TGTGCCAGCAGCTTATTTGGGGGGAATCAGCCCCAGCATTTT. It yields the protein CASSLFGGNQPQHF. Full variable domain (rest looked up from reference TRBV7-9 and TRBJ1-5): DTGVSQNPRHKITKRGQNVTFRCDPISEHNRLYWYRQTLGQGPEFLTYFQNEAQLEKSRLLSDRFSAERPKGSFSTLEIQRTEQGDSAMYLCASSLFGGNQPQHFGDGTRLSIL.

The V call is TRBV7-2, the J call TRBJ2-7; a weak D match, TRBD2 (6 bases). Trimming shortened V by 6 bases and J by 4 bases, and 13 bases separated the two germline ends. The CDR3 has 13 amino acids. The germline V gene has CDR1 SGHTA and CDR2 FQGNSA. CDR3 sequence reads: CASSSGVGYEQYF. CDR3 nucleotides: TGTGCCAGCAGTTCGGGAGTAGGATACGAGCAGTACTTC.

This chain joins TRBV5-1 and TRBJ1-1; no reliable D call. Germline V gene lookup returns CDR1 SGHRS and CDR2 YFSETQ. The CDR3 contains 16 residues. The germline V and J ends were trimmed by 1 base and 8 bases, with 21 bases remaining between them. The CDR3 nucleotides read TGCGCCAGCAGCTTGAATCCCGGCTCTCGAGGGATGGAAGCTTTCTTT. Its protein is CASSLNPGSRGMEAFF.

This clone was observed once. The chain employs TRBV6-2 or TRBV6-3 and TRBJ2-2; 8 nucleotides agree with TRBD2. Germline loops: CDR1 MNHEY, CDR2 SVGEGT. The CDR3 covers 17 residues. Unmatched junction bases numbered 13, after V lost 6 bases and J lost 4 bases. The CDR3 nucleotides read TGTGCCAGCAGCTTTTTCCCAGCGGGGGCCCCCACCGGGGAGCTGTTTTTT. This sequence encodes CASSFFPAGAPTGELFF.